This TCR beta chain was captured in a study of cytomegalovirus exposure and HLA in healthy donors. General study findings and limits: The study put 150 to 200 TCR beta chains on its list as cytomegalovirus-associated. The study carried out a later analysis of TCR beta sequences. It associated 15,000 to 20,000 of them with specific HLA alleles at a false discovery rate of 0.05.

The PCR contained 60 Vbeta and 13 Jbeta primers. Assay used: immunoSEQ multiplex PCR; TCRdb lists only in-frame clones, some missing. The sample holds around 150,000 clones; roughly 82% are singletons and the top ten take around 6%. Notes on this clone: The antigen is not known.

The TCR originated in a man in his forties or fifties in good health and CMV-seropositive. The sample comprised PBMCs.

The CDR3 sequence is CASSSAGSEYTEAFF. CDR3 DNA: TGTGCCAGTAGTAGTGCAGGGTCCGAGTACACTGAAGCTTTCTTT. The J gene is TRBJ1-1, the V gene TRBV19; D is perhaps TRBD1 (5 bases). The length of the CDR3 is 15 residues. The V end lost 4 bases, the J end lost 3 bases, and 15 bases lay between the germline ends. Germline assignment: CDR1 LNHDA and CDR2 SQIVND (reference sequence).